Listed here is a single TCR beta chain. The antigen is unknown. The entry originates in a study of cytomegalovirus exposure and HLA in healthy donors. Findings and caveats of the study: An assumption of roughly uniform sequencing depth across donors underlay the presence/absence analyses.

The CDR3 contains 15 residues. Germline CDR1 SGHNT, CDR2 YYREEE (reference sequence). Unmatched junction bases numbered 15, after V lost 5 bases and J lost 9 bases. In the PCR, 60 Vbeta and 13 Jbeta primers were used. In the original analysis: About 11 million of about 88 million unique TCR beta chains were shared, per a later count. Sequenced by immunoSEQ multiplex PCR; TCRdb stores in-frame clones only, minus some. The V and J calls and clone size were taken over from that table, and D and trimming were inferred from the DNA. The table lists about 130,000 clones, approximately 80% of them singletons.

The sample consisted of PBMCs. The sequence was obtained from a man younger than 35 in good health and CMV-seronegative. J is TRBJ2-5 and V is TRBV5-4; 8 bases line up with TRBD2. The CDR3 is CASSPGGGPAGAQYF. The CDR3 nucleotides are TGTGCCAGCAGTCCGGGAGGGGGACCGGCGGGGGCCCAGTACTTC.